The next 2 T cell receptor beta chains were all read from a single sample in a study of Graves' ophthalmopathy and Graves' hyperthyroidism. RNA served as the template for amplifying TCR beta CDR3 regions. HTBI primers were used in a first-round RT-PCR, which preceded a second-round multiplex PCR. TCRdb processed the multiplex PCR reads anew with MiXCR; each CDR3 protein has one entry. The sample holds under 400,000 distinct CDR3 sequences, roughly 17% seen once. The sample comprised peripheral blood. These receptors were collected from an adult man with Graves' ophthalmopathy.

This clonotype was seen ten or more times. The chain joins TRBV5-1 to TRBJ2-2, with TRBD2 matching 10 bases. V lost 4 bases, J lost 2 bases, and 8 bases stayed unmatched. Germline V gene data show CDR1 as SGHRS and CDR2 as YFSETQ. The length of the CDR3 is 17 residues. The CDR3 reads CASSVGLADLNTGELFF. The CDR3 DNA reads as TGCGCCAGCAGCGTCGGACTAGCGGATTTAAACACCGGGGAGCTGTTTTTT.

The table lists this clonotype with many counts. The V call is TRBV9, the J call TRBJ2-5; D ambiguous. V shed 0 bases and J shed 5 bases, with 11 bases lying between them. The CDR3 is 14 residues long. CDR1 is SGDLS and CDR2 is YYNGEE in the germline V gene. This CDR3 is CASSVAGISETQYF. As DNA, the CDR3 is TGTGCCAGCAGCGTAGCTGGGATTAGCGAGACCCAGTACTTC.